Following are 13 T cell receptor beta chains from one sample sequenced in a study of shared T cell receptors in the human thymus. TCRdb's table, derived via immunoSEQ multiplex PCR, lists solely in-frame clones and lacks some. The sample records hundreds of thousands of clones, 70% to 90% being singletons. This sample was shared with a second study, whose subject was human thymus T cells.

The sample taken for sequencing was thymocytes. These receptors were taken from a boy younger than two with a congenital heart defect.

This clone was seen only once. The V gene is TRBV6-6, the J gene TRBJ2-5, with 8 nucleotides matching TRBD2. Unmatched junction bases numbered 8, after V lost 5 bases and J lost 0 bases. This CDR3 contains 16 residues. CDR1 MNHNY and CDR2 SVGAGI come from the germline V gene (reference sequence). The DNA of the CDR3 is TGTGCCAGCAGTCAGGCGGGGGGAGGGGACCAAGAGACCCAGTACTTC. Amino acids: CASSQAGGGDQETQYF.

A single count supports this clone. The chain carries TRBV30 and TRBJ2-3; 8 bases line up with TRBD2. This CDR3 comprises 16 residues. Germline loops: CDR1 GTSNPN, CDR2 SVGIG (reference sequence). V was pared by 3 bases and J by 6 bases, with 14 bases of the junction left unmatched. The CDR3: CAWSSLTSGAEDTQYF. DNA of the CDR3: TGTGCCTGGAGCTCCCTTACTAGCGGAGCTGAGGATACGCAGTATTTT.

This rearrangement joins TRBV6-5 to TRBJ2-7, with D unresolved. Deletions cut 9 bases from V and 7 bases from J, with 10 bases between. The germline V gene has CDR1 MNHEY and CDR2 SVGAGI. The CDR3 is made up of 10 amino acids. CDR3 sequence (DNA): TGTGCCAGTTCGAGGTGGGAGCAGTACTTC. As protein: CASSRWEQYF.

This rearrangement joins TRBV27 to TRBJ2-1; D possibly corresponds to TRBD2 (5 bases). CDR1 is MNHEY and CDR2 is SMNVEV in the germline V gene (reference sequence). V lost 5 bases and J 7 bases, leaving 9 bases between the germline ends. This CDR3 has 12 amino acids. CDR3 protein: CASSQLGNEQFF. The CDR3 nucleotides are TGTGCCAGCAGTCAACTAGGTAATGAGCAGTTCTTC.

The V gene is TRBV5-1, the J gene TRBJ2-1, with 9 bases lining up with TRBD1. CDR3 size: 15 residues. The V gene end was trimmed by 3 bases and the J gene end by 6 bases; junction bases not matched to a gene: 7. Looked up from germline, CDR1 is SGHRS and CDR2 is YFSETQ. CDR3 amino acids: CASSSYGQGSNEQFF. The CDR3 region has the DNA TGCGCCAGCAGCTCCTATGGACAGGGGAGCAATGAGCAGTTCTTC.

Of note for this clone: One junction end disagrees with the germline gene, perhaps due to a read error. V is TRBV6-1 and J is TRBJ1-2, with D possibly TRBD1 on 5 matching bases. The CDR3 consists of 10 residues. CDR1 is MNHNS and CDR2 is SASEGT in the germline V gene. In DNA, the CDR3 is TGTGCCAGCAAAGGGGTCGACGGATCTTTC. This codes for CASKGVDGSF.

This sequence joins TRBV30 and TRBJ2-2, with 9 bases identical to TRBD2. V gave up 3 bases and J gave up 4 bases; unmatched junction bases: 15. The germline V gene encodes CDR1 GTSNPN and CDR2 SVGIG (reference sequence). The CDR3 consists of 18 residues. CDR3 loop: CAWRTLGPSGISTGELFF. Written as DNA, the CDR3 is TGTGCCTGGAGAACATTAGGTCCTAGCGGGATAAGCACCGGGGAGCTGTTTTTT.

V and J are TRBV4-2 and TRBJ2-1; TRBD2 aligns across 12 bases. The CDR3 is 18 amino acids. In germline, CDR1 is LGHNA, CDR2 YNFKEQ. The ends lost 0 bases at V and 3 bases at J; junction bases unmatched: 6. The CDR3 DNA reads as TGTGCCAGCAGCCAAGAAATAGGGACTAGCGGGTTCTACAATGAGCAGTTCTTC. Translating gives CASSQEIGTSGFYNEQFF.

This chain joins TRBV5-4 and TRBJ2-3; TRBD2 might be the D (6 bases). The CDR3 has 17 residues. Germline V gene data show CDR1 as SGHNT and CDR2 as YYREEE (reference sequence). V gave up 4 bases and J gave up 2 bases, with 20 bases separating them. DNA of the CDR3: TGTGCCAGCAGCGGCGGGTCAGACGGGGGAACCACAGATACGCAGTATTTT. As protein: CASSGGSDGGTTDTQYF.

The chain joins TRBV28 to TRBJ2-5, with D uncertain. Trimming shortened V by 6 bases and J by 4 bases, and 9 bases separated the two germline ends. This CDR3 is built from 12 residues. CDR1 is MDHEN and CDR2 is SYDVKM in the germline V gene. CDR3 DNA sequence: TGTGCCAGCAGAACAGACCCAGAGACCCAGTACTTC. As protein: CASRTDPETQYF.

The chain has TRBV6-5 and TRBJ2-7, with D possibly TRBD2 on 5 matching bases. CDR3 length: 15 amino acids. Germline V gene sequence: CDR1 MNHEY, CDR2 SVGAGI. V was cut by 4 bases and J by 2 bases, with 15 bases left in between. CDR3 in DNA: TGTGCCAGCAGTTTAGCGCGGCAGTCCGCCTACGAGCAGTACTTC. Its translation: CASSLARQSAYEQYF.

The chain has TRBV27 and TRBJ2-5, with D perhaps matching TRBD1 (6 bases). The germline V gene encodes CDR1 MNHEY and CDR2 SMNVEV (reference sequence). V was clipped by 6 bases and J by 3 bases, with 8 bases between them. This CDR3 is 12 amino acids long. The CDR3 nucleotides are TGTGCCAGCAGGAAGGGGGAAGAGACCCAGTACTTC. It yields the protein CASRKGEETQYF.

The chain has TRBV6-1 and TRBJ2-5, with TRBD1 as a possible D gene (6 bases). From germline, CDR1 is MNHNS and CDR2 SASEGT. This CDR3 spans 19 amino acids. V was clipped by 2 bases and J by 3 bases, with 25 bases between them. The CDR3 nucleotides read TGTGCCAGCAGTGAAAGAATGGGAGAAGACTGGAAGGGGGAAGAGACCCAGTACTTC. This gives the protein CASSERMGEDWKGEETQYF.